The rows below give T cell receptor beta chains drawn from one sample of a study of blood T cell repertoires in COVID-19. Method: immunoSEQ multiplex PCR; TCRdb's copy keeps in-frame clones and lacks some. Of roughly 60,000 clones listed, roughly 80% are singletons. The specimen was peripheral blood. The source is a human donor in a cohort sampled during active or convalescent COVID-19. Each CDR3 is given with its conserved first and last residue. D genes are given only for firm matches. Where a row states a size, it is once, few, many or the class of an expanded clone; other rows omit it.

TGTGCCAGCAGCCGGCGGGGGGCCCTTCCAGATACGCAGTATTTT | CASSRRGALPDTQYF | TRBJ2-3 | TRBV3-1/TRBV3-2 | TRBD2 | NA
TGTGCCAGCTCACCACTGAAAGGGGAAGGAGATACGCAGTATTTT | CASSPLKGEGDTQYF | TRBJ2-3 | TRBV18 | NA | NA
TGTGCCAGCAGGTCTAGCGGGGGGGCTAGCACAGATACGCAGTATTTT | CASRSSGGASTDTQYF | TRBJ2-3 | TRBV11-2 | TRBD2 | NA
TGTGCCAGCAGCAAAGAGGGGTTAAATCGGTATGGCTACACCTTC | CASSKEGLNRYGYTF | TRBJ1-2 | TRBV21-1 | NA | once
TGTGCCAGCAGGCGGGGGGGGACCCAGTACTTC | CASRRGGTQYF | TRBJ2-5 | TRBV12-3/TRBV12-4 | TRBD2 | NA
TGTGCCATCAGTGAACGGGACAGCATGAATGGCTACACCTTC | CAISERDSMNGYTF | TRBJ1-2 | TRBV10-3 | TRBD1 | few
TGTGCCAGCAGCGTCCTGGGGGGTCAGAGGGCTTTCTTT | CASSVLGGQRAFF | TRBJ1-1 | TRBV9 | NA | NA
TGCGCCAGCAGCTTTGGACTAGCGGGGGTCCCCCTCACAGATACGCAGTATTTT | CASSFGLAGVPLTDTQYF | TRBJ2-3 | TRBV5-1 | TRBD2 | once
TGTGCCAGCAGCCAGGGACAGGGCGCATACAATGAGCAGTTCTTC | CASSQGQGAYNEQFF | TRBJ2-1 | TRBV7-2 | TRBD1 | NA
TGTGCCAGCAGCGACGTCGGGGTTAATGCCGGGGAGCTGTTTTTT | CASSDVGVNAGELFF | TRBJ2-2 | TRBV9 | NA | NA
TGTGCCAGCAGTCGAGTCTGGACAGGGAATCAGCCCCAGCATTTT | CASSRVWTGNQPQHF | TRBJ1-5 | TRBV6-2/TRBV6-3 | TRBD1 | NA
TGTGCCAGCAGCCCCTCCTCCGACCCGGGCAATGAGCAGTTCTTC | CASSPSSDPGNEQFF | TRBJ2-1 | TRBV7-8 | NA | few
TGTGCCAGCAGCACGGGAGCGGGGGCCAAAAACATTCAGTACTTC | CASSTGAGAKNIQYF | TRBJ2-4 | TRBV7-9 | TRBD2 | NA
TGTGCCAGCAGTTCACTAGCGGGGGCTTCCAATGAGCAGTTCTTC | CASSSLAGASNEQFF | TRBJ2-1 | TRBV27 | TRBD2 | NA
TGTGCCAGCAGCTTCTCAGAGGACTCGAACACTGAAGCTTTCTTT | CASSFSEDSNTEAFF | TRBJ1-1 | TRBV11-2 | NA | NA
TGTGCCAGCAGCTTAGTAGGGAGCTCTGGGGCCAACGTCCTGACTTTC | CASSLVGSSGANVLTF | TRBJ2-6 | TRBV7-8 | NA | NA
TGTGCCAGCAGCTCTGGGCAGGGTACAGATACGCAGTATTTT | CASSSGQGTDTQYF | TRBJ2-3 | TRBV5-4 | NA | NA
TGTGCCAGTAGTATGACAGGGGCAGTATCGGGTCAGGGCTACACCTTC | CASSMTGAVSGQGYTF | TRBJ1-2 | TRBV19 | TRBD1 | NA
TGTGCCAGCAGCTTAAGTAGCGGGGAGACCCAGTACTTC | CASSLSSGETQYF | TRBJ2-5 | TRBV11-1 | TRBD2 | NA
TGTGCCAGCAGCCCGGCTAGGAATCATGGCTACACCTTC | CASSPARNHGYTF | TRBJ1-2 | TRBV7-2 | NA | NA
TGTGCCAGCTCACCCAGGGACAGGGGGCCGGATCAGCCCCAGCATTTT | CASSPRDRGPDQPQHF | TRBJ1-5 | TRBV18 | TRBD1 | NA
TGTGCCAGCAGTTACTCGAGGGCGGGACAGGGCGAAAGGAACACTGAAGCTTTCTTT | CASSYSRAGQGERNTEAFF | TRBJ1-1 | TRBV6-2/TRBV6-3 | TRBD1 | NA
TGTGCCAGCAGCCATGCTGGAGGGGAGCAGTACTTC | CASSHAGGEQYF | TRBJ2-7 | TRBV5-4 | NA | NA
TGTGCCTGGAGTGTGGGGGCGGGGGGGCCGGACTACTATGGCTACACCTTC | CAWSVGAGGPDYYGYTF | TRBJ1-2 | TRBV30 | NA | NA
TGTGCCAGCAGTGCACGGACAGGATCGAACACTGAAGCTTTCTTT | CASSARTGSNTEAFF | TRBJ1-1 | TRBV25-1 | TRBD1 | NA
TGTGCCAGCAGTGTGGCGGGAGCCAATGAGCAGTTCTTC | CASSVAGANEQFF | TRBJ2-1 | TRBV12-3/TRBV12-4 | TRBD2 | NA
TGTGCCAGCAGTAACGAACAGGGTTTGGGGAATGAGCAGTTCTTC | CASSNEQGLGNEQFF | TRBJ2-1 | TRBV2 | NA | NA
TGTGCCAGCAGTTCATACAGGGGAGAGACAGCCGGGGAGCTGTTTTTT | CASSSYRGETAGELFF | TRBJ2-2 | TRBV6-5 | TRBD1 | NA
TGTGCCAGCAGCTTGGGACTAGCCCCCTCCTACAATGAGCAGTTCTTC | CASSLGLAPSYNEQFF | TRBJ2-1 | TRBV5-5 | TRBD2 | few
TGTGCCACCAACCGACTAGGCGGGGAGCTGTTTTTT | CATNRLGGELFF | TRBJ2-2 | TRBV2 | NA | NA
TGTGCCACCAGTGGGGGGACAGGGACCACAGATACGCAGTATTTT | CATSGGTGTTDTQYF | TRBJ2-3 | TRBV24-1 | TRBD1 | NA
TGTGCCAGCAGCTTGCAGGGGGCTCCCGGGGAGCTGTTTTTT | CASSLQGAPGELFF | TRBJ2-2 | TRBV11-2 | TRBD1 | NA
TGTGCCAGCAGTTACAGTCTCGGACAGGGGGCCTTAGAGGGTGAAGCTTTCTTT | CASSYSLGQGALEGEAFF | TRBJ1-1 | TRBV6-2/TRBV6-3 | TRBD1 | NA
TGTGCCAGAAGCTTGCCTCCACTAGCAACCTACAATGAGCAGTTCTTC | CARSLPPLATYNEQFF | TRBJ2-1 | TRBV5-3 | NA | NA
TGTGCCAGCAGTTACGTGTCCGGGATGGAACTGTTTTTT | CASSYVSGMELFF | TRBJ1-4 | TRBV6-5 | NA | once
TGTGCCAGCAGCCCTCGATCCGCGGGGGGGCGAAATGAGCAGTTCTTC | CASSPRSAGGRNEQFF | TRBJ2-1 | TRBV3-1/TRBV3-2 | TRBD2 | NA
TGTGCCAGCAGCACCCCCGGACTGATTAATTCACCCCTCCACTTT | CASSTPGLINSPLHF | TRBJ1-6 | TRBV5-4 | NA | NA
TGTGCCAGCAGCTTAGTGGCGGGGGGGCTCGGTGAGCAGTTCTTC | CASSLVAGGLGEQFF | TRBJ2-1 | TRBV7-2 | TRBD2 | NA
TGTGCCAGCAGCGTAACGGACACCCACTACGAGCAGTACTTC | CASSVTDTHYEQYF | TRBJ2-7 | TRBV9 | NA | NA
TGCGCCAGCAGCTTAGCGGATACGCAGTATTTT | CASSLADTQYF | TRBJ2-3 | TRBV4-1 | NA | NA
TGTGCCAGCAGTCAGACAGCCCTTGGCTATGGCTACACCTTC | CASSQTALGYGYTF | TRBJ1-2 | TRBV6-2/TRBV6-3 | NA | NA
TGTGCCAGCAGCTTAAGCGCGACGAACACCGGGGAGCTGTTTTTT | CASSLSATNTGELFF | TRBJ2-2 | TRBV5-5 | NA | NA
TGTGCCAGCAGTCAAATAACAGAAGCCAAAAACATTCAGTACTTC | CASSQITEAKNIQYF | TRBJ2-4 | TRBV27 | NA | NA
TGTGCCAGCAGTGACGATGGGGGCCGGGGGCCCCAGCATTTT | CASSDDGGRGPQHF | TRBJ1-5 | TRBV6-4 | NA | NA
TGTGCCAGCAGCTTAGGAACACAGGAGGAAGCTTTCTTT | CASSLGTQEEAFF | TRBJ1-1 | TRBV11-1 | NA | NA
TGTGCCAGCAGAACCCGGGACACGTACAATGAGCAGTTCTTC | CASRTRDTYNEQFF | TRBJ2-1 | TRBV6-5 | NA | NA